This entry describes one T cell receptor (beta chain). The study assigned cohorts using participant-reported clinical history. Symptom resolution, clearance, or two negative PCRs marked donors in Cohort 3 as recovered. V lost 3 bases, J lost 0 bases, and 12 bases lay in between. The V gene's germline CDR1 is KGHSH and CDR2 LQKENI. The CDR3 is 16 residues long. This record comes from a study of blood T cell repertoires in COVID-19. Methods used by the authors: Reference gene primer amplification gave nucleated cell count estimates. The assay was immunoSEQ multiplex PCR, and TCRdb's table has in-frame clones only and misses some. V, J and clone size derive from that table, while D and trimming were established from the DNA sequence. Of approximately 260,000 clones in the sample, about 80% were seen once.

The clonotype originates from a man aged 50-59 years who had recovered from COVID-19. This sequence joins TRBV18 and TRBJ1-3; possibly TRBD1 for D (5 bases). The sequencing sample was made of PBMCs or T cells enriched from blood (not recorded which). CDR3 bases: TGTGCCAGCTCACCTTCGACAGTCCGCTCTGGAAACACCATATATTTT. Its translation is CASSPSTVRSGNTIYF.